Listed below are T cell receptor beta chains from one sample, sequenced in a study of human T cells and chemical hapten exposure. TCRdb independently ran MiXCR on the RACE reads; one entry per CDR3 protein. There are roughly 200,000 distinct CDR3 sequences in the sample; about 25% occur only once, and about 2.5% lies in the top ten. The source was whole blood, collected in connection with sensitization to the hapten diphenylcyclopropenone (DPC). These receptors were taken from a woman in her forties with alopecia areata. Some clones in this sample may be carry-over from other donors' samples. Both conserved end residues are part of each CDR3. A D gene is named only where the DNA matches it firmly. Size is stated for part of the rows, as once, few or many counts, or as a class when the clone is expanded.

j_gene | d_gene | v_gene | abundance | CDR3nt | CDR3aa
TRBJ2-4 | TRBD1 | TRBV28 | . | TGTGCCAGCAGTCTCCCGACAGGGGCCAAAAACATTCAGTACTTC | CASSLPTGAKNIQYF
TRBJ1-1 | . | TRBV7-9 | . | TGTGCCAGCAGCTCCGGGACGGCTGGCGCTTTCTTT | CASSSGTAGAFF
TRBJ1-2 | . | TRBV6-1 | . | TGTGCCAGCCAGATTGGGACTGTCTATGGCTACACCTTC | CASQIGTVYGYTF
TRBJ2-7 | . | TRBV2 | . | TGTGCCAGCAGTGAACAGGGGGGACCCTACGAGCAGTACTTC | CASSEQGGPYEQYF
TRBJ1-5 | . | TRBV6-6 | few | TGTGCCAGCAGTTTTGAGGGGGTTCAGCCCCAGCATTTT | CASSFEGVQPQHF
TRBJ2-7 | . | TRBV2 | many | TGTGCCAGCATGGGGGCGTTCTACGAGCAGTACTTC | CASMGAFYEQYF
TRBJ2-1 | TRBD2 | TRBV4-3 | . | TGCGCCAGCAGCCCGGGACTAGCGGGGAATGAGCAGTTCTTC | CASSPGLAGNEQFF
TRBJ2-2 | . | TRBV4-1 | few | TGCGCCAGCAGCCAAGCCCCAGCGGAGACGAACACCGGGGAGCTGTTTTTT | CASSQAPAETNTGELFF
TRBJ1-1 | . | TRBV18 | . | TGTGCCAGCTCACCAACGGGTGAGAACACTGAAGCTTTCTTT | CASSPTGENTEAFF
TRBJ1-1 | TRBD1 | TRBV6-5 | . | TGTGCCAGCAGGAGGGACAGCGGCGGTACTGAAGCTTTCTTT | CASRRDSGGTEAFF
TRBJ2-7 | TRBD1 | TRBV10-3 | . | TGTGCCATCAGTGAGTCGAACAGGGGGCACGAGCAGTACTTC | CAISESNRGHEQYF
TRBJ2-1 | TRBD2 | TRBV7-3 | . | TGTGCCAGCAGCTTAGCGGGAGGTATTGAGCAGTTCTTC | CASSLAGGIEQFF
TRBJ2-7 | TRBD2 | TRBV25-1 | few | TGTGCCAGCAGAGCTCAGGGTGGGACTAGCGAGCAGTACTTC | CASRAQGGTSEQYF
TRBJ2-5 | TRBD1 | TRBV6-5 | few | TGTGCCAGCAGCCTACCAGGGGGAGAGACCCAGTACTTC | CASSLPGGETQYF
TRBJ2-2 | . | TRBV4-3 | few | TGCGCCAGCAGCCAAGAGGGGGGGCTCACCGGGGAGCTGTTTTTT | CASSQEGGLTGELFF
TRBJ1-5 | TRBD1 | TRBV20-1 | few | TGCAGTGCTAGTCCCCCACAGGGGGCGACGCGTCAGCCCCAGCATTTT | CSASPPQGATRQPQHF
TRBJ2-1 | . | TRBV11-2 | few | TGTGCCAGCAGCTTAGGGTTTGGGACTTACAATGAGCAGTTCTTC | CASSLGFGTYNEQFF
TRBJ2-7 | . | TRBV28 | few | TGTGCCAGCAGTCCCCCAGGGGCTGGTTACGAGCAGTACTTC | CASSPPGAGYEQYF
TRBJ2-3 | . | TRBV9 | . | TGTGCCAGCAGCCTGATACCAGGGGTGACAGATACGCAGTATTTT | CASSLIPGVTDTQYF
TRBJ1-1 | TRBD1 | TRBV29-1 | few | TGCAGCGCCGAACAGGGGGGTAACACTGAAGCTTTCTTT | CSAEQGGNTEAFF
TRBJ2-7 | TRBD2 | TRBV20-1 | . | TGCAGTGCTGGACTAGCGACTCCCTACGAGCAGTACTTC | CSAGLATPYEQYF
TRBJ2-7 | . | TRBV7-2 | . | TGTGCCAGCAGCTTAGAGGTGACTAGAGTCGAAAACGAGCAGTACTTC | CASSLEVTRVENEQYF
TRBJ2-7 | . | TRBV18 | . | TGTGCCAGCTCACCGCGGACCGACTCCTACGAGCAGTACTTC | CASSPRTDSYEQYF
TRBJ2-3 | . | TRBV2 | . | TGTGCCAGCAGTGGTCTAGATACGCAGTATTTT | CASSGLDTQYF
TRBJ2-3 | . | TRBV18 | many | TGTGCCAGCATTCTAGAGGGGGAAGTTTTGAAGACAGATACGCAGTATTTT | CASILEGEVLKTDTQYF
TRBJ2-1 | . | TRBV7-7 | few | TGTGCTAGCAGCAGAAACACCTACAATGAGCAGTTCTTC | CASSRNTYNEQFF
TRBJ1-2 | . | TRBV12-3/TRBV12-4 | many | TGTGCCAGCAGTTCCGCCCGCGGAAGTAACTATGGCTACACCTTC | CASSSARGSNYGYTF
TRBJ2-7 | TRBD1 | TRBV10-3 | once | TGTGCCATCAGTGAAGGGACAGGGGGCAGGTACGAGCAGTACTTC | CAISEGTGGRYEQYF
TRBJ1-3 | . | TRBV4-3 | . | TGCGCCAGCAGCCAAGGCCCCAGCTCTGGAAACACCATATATTTT | CASSQGPSSGNTIYF
TRBJ2-3 | . | TRBV20-1 | few | TGCAGTGCTAGATTAGATACGCAGTATTTT | CSARLDTQYF
TRBJ1-1 | . | TRBV7-6 | many | TGTGCCAGCAGCCAAGGACAGAACACTGAAGCTTTCTTT | CASSQGQNTEAFF
TRBJ1-6 | TRBD1 | TRBV6-2/TRBV6-3 | . | TGTGCCAGCTCTTCCCCCGGGACAGGCTCTTCACCCCTCCACTTT | CASSSPGTGSSPLHF
TRBJ2-5 | . | TRBV7-2 | few | TGTGCCAGCGGCCGGGACCCGAAAGAGACCCAGTACTTC | CASGRDPKETQYF